These 30 T cell receptor beta chains originate from one sample sequenced in a study of cytomegalovirus exposure and HLA in healthy donors. Both 60 Vbeta primers and 13 Jbeta primers went into the PCR. Here immunoSEQ multiplex PCR was the method, and the copy in TCRdb shows in-frame clones only, minus some. The sample has 90,000 to 95,000 clones, roughly 72% seen once. Source material: PBMCs. Source of these receptors: a man aged 30-40 years in good health and CMV-seronegative.

V and J are TRBV10-3 and TRBJ2-7; 7 nucleotides align to TRBD1. The CDR3 is made up of 13 amino acids. Germline assignment: CDR1 ENHRY and CDR2 SYGVKD. The trim removed 5 bases at V and 7 bases at J, leaving 8 bases unmatched. In nucleotides, the CDR3 is TGTGCCATCAGTCGTGACAGGGTAGAGGAGCAGTACTTC. Amino acids: CAISRDRVEEQYF.

This clone appeared a few times. V gene TRBV6-1 combines with J gene TRBJ2-2, with D possibly matching TRBD1 (5 bases). V was shortened by 6 bases and J by 1 base, with 9 bases between the two germline ends. Germline values: CDR1 MNHNS, CDR2 SASEGT. The CDR3 runs 14 residues. CDR3 protein: CASSRQMNTGELFF. The DNA for the CDR3 is TGTGCCAGCAGCCGACAGATGAACACCGGGGAGCTGTTTTTT.

The rearrangement joins TRBV5-5 to TRBJ2-2, with D unclear. Germline loops: CDR1 SGHKS, CDR2 YYEKEE (reference sequence). The CDR3 is 15 amino acids. Trimming took 0 bases from V and 3 from J, leaving 9 bases between them. CDR3 bases: TGTGCCAGCAGCTTGGGGAACAGAGACACCGGGGAGCTGTTTTTT. Translating gives CASSLGNRDTGELFF.

The rearrangement links TRBV19 to TRBJ1-2; D possibly corresponds to TRBD1 (6 bases). Germline loops: CDR1 LNHDA, CDR2 SQIVND (reference sequence). V lost 7 bases and J lost 7, with 19 bases in between. CDR3 length: 14 amino acids. This chain's CDR3 is CASKGDQGHGGYTF. The DNA of the CDR3 is TGTGCCAGTAAGGGGGATCAGGGCCACGGTGGCTACACCTTC.

The chain combines TRBV5-1 with TRBJ2-5; 14 positions match TRBD2. Germline assignment: CDR1 SGHRS and CDR2 YFSETQ. Losses at the gene ends were 4 bases for V and 4 bases for J; bases not matched to a gene: 9. The length of the CDR3 is 17 residues. CDR3 nucleotide sequence: TGCGCCAGCAGCAGGTCGACTAGCGGGAGGGCGATAGAGACCCAGTACTTC. Amino acids: CASSRSTSGRAIETQYF.

The CDR3 here is CASSLAGGNQETQYF. Written as DNA, the CDR3 is TGTGCCAGCAGCTTGGCGGGGGGAAACCAAGAGACCCAGTACTTC. This rearrangement joins TRBV5-4 to TRBJ2-5, with 7 bases matching TRBD2. The CDR3 is made up of 15 amino acids. Germline CDR1 and CDR2: SGHNT and YYREEE (reference sequence). The trim removed 0 bases at V and 0 bases at J, leaving 2 bases unmatched.

The J gene is TRBJ2-3, the V gene TRBV7-2; D remains ambiguous. Germline V lookup: CDR1 SGHTA, CDR2 FQGNSA. With 1 base removed from V and 4 bases from J, the gap between germline ends came to 6 bases. This CDR3 region has 13 residues. In DNA form, the CDR3 reads TGTGCCAGCAGCTTAGTTCCCTCAGATACGCAGTATTTT. Protein: CASSLVPSDTQYF.

The rearrangement joins TRBV18 to TRBJ2-5; weak D call: TRBD2 (6 bases). Looked up from germline, CDR1 is KGHSH and CDR2 is LQKENI. This CDR3 has 15 residues. The germline V and J ends were trimmed by 3 bases and 5 bases, with 16 bases remaining between them. The CDR3 sequence: CASSPPGRFGETQYF. The CDR3, as DNA: TGTGCCAGCTCACCCCCCGGGAGATTCGGGGAGACCCAGTACTTC.

The gene calls are TRBV5-1 and TRBJ1-6, with TRBD1 matching over 10 bases. Trimming took 4 bases from V and 10 from J; bases not matched to a gene: 5. Germline CDR1 SGHRS, CDR2 YFSETQ. This CDR3 is 14 amino acids long. The CDR3, as DNA: TGCGCCAGCAGCACCGGGACAGGGGAATCACCCCTCCACTTT. It specifies CASSTGTGESPLHF.

The genes are TRBV29-1 and TRBJ2-1; D may be TRBD2 (6 bases). Trimming shortened V by 2 bases and J by 1 base, and 12 bases separated the two germline ends. The CDR3 is 15 amino acids. Germline loops: CDR1 SQVTM, CDR2 ANQGSEA. CDR3 in amino acids: CSVERGSGSYNEQFF. The CDR3 DNA is TGCAGCGTTGAACGGGGGTCGGGGTCCTACAATGAGCAGTTCTTC.

This chain links TRBV19 with TRBJ1-4; 10 bases are a match to TRBD1. CDR3 size: 15 residues. Germline V lookup: CDR1 LNHDA, CDR2 SQIVND (reference sequence). V shed 3 bases, J shed 10 bases, and the junction held 8 bases outside the gene matches. DNA of the CDR3: TGTGCCAGTAGTATCCCACGACAGGGGGCGGGAAAACTGTTTTTT. Protein product: CASSIPRQGAGKLFF.

The chain uses TRBV5-6 and TRBJ2-7; D not certain. V was clipped by 3 bases and J by 2 bases, with 6 bases between them. Germline V gene lookup returns CDR1 SGHDT and CDR2 YYEEEE. This CDR3 is 12 amino acids long. The CDR3 is CASSSFTYEQYF. In DNA form, the CDR3 reads TGTGCCAGCAGCTCTTTTACCTACGAGCAGTACTTC. Together with reference TRBV5-6 and TRBJ2-7, the CDR3 gives the full variable domain: DAGVTQSPTHLIKTRGQQVTLRCSPKSGHDTVSWYQQALGQGPQFIFQYYEEEERQRGNFPDRFSGHQFPNYSSELNVNALLLGDSALYLCASSSFTYEQYFGPGTRLTVT.

The V call is TRBV14, the J call TRBJ1-1; the D gene is possibly TRBD1 (5 bases). This CDR3 has 14 amino acids. Trimming removed 3 bases from V and 2 bases from J, with 10 bases in between. The germline gives CDR1 SGHDN, CDR2 FVKESK. CDR3 sequence reads: CASSQETVNTEAFF. The CDR3 DNA reads as TGTGCCAGCAGCCAGGAGACAGTAAACACTGAAGCTTTCTTT.

V is TRBV5-5 and J is TRBJ1-5; no clear D. CDR3 size: 16 residues. CDR1 is SGHKS and CDR2 is YYEKEE in the germline V gene (reference sequence). The V and J ends lost 4 bases and 0 bases respectively, with 14 bases between them. CDR3 sequence reads: CASSLLNSNSNQPQHF. The CDR3 DNA follows: TGTGCCAGCAGCCTGCTCAATTCTAATAGCAATCAGCCCCAGCATTTT.

This chain uses TRBV6-6 with TRBJ2-5; possible D gene TRBD2, 6 bases. Deletions cut 8 bases from V and 5 bases from J, with 18 bases between. The CDR3 is 14 amino acids. CDR1 MNHNY and CDR2 SVGAGI come from the germline V gene (reference sequence). CDR3 sequence reads: CASRGKVGGETQYF. In DNA form, the CDR3 reads TGTGCCAGCCGGGGCAAAGTTGGGGGGGAGACCCAGTACTTC.

The chain joins TRBV5-4 to TRBJ2-7, with D possibly being TRBD1 (6 bases). Per germline, CDR1 SGHNT and CDR2 YYREEE (reference sequence). Trimming stripped 2 bases from V and 3 bases from J, with 15 bases between. The CDR3 loop spans 15 amino acids. CDR3 protein: CASSFIGTRGYEQYF. CDR3 nucleotide sequence: TGTGCCAGCAGCTTTATAGGGACCAGGGGCTACGAGCAGTACTTC. Complete variable domain (other parts from reference TRBV5-4 and TRBJ2-7): ETGVTQSPTHLIKTRGQQVTLRCSSQSGHNTVSWYQQALGQGPQFIFQYYREEENGRGNFPPRFSGLQFPNYSSELNVNALELDDSALYLCASSFIGTRGYEQYFGPGTRLTVT.

The DNA for the CDR3 is TGCGCCAGCAGCCGACCGGGACAGCAAACTGAAGCTTTCTTT. As protein: CASSRPGQQTEAFF. The rearrangement links TRBV4-1 to TRBJ1-1; 7 bases agree with TRBD1. The J segment lost 5 bases and the V segment lost 4 bases, leaving 7 bases of the junction unmatched. Germline CDR1 MGHRA, CDR2 YSYEKL. The CDR3 length is 14 residues.

This chain joins TRBV7-6 and TRBJ1-6; TRBD1 matches 10 bases. CDR1 is SGHVS, CDR2 FNYEAQ, per germline. J gave up 7 bases and V 3 bases, and 3 bases lay outside the gene matches. The CDR3 runs to 15 residues. CDR3 in DNA: TGTGCCAGCAGCTTGGACAGGGGGGGAAATTCACCCCTCCACTTT. Translation gives CASSLDRGGNSPLHF.

V gene TRBV4-1 combines with J gene TRBJ2-1; the match to TRBD1 covers 10 bases. CDR1 and CDR2 (germline): MGHRA, YSYEKL. This CDR3 is built from 15 residues. After removal of 1 base from V and 7 bases from J, the junction contained 4 bases not matched to a gene. The CDR3 protein is CASSQGQGAGNEQFF. CDR3 nucleotides: TGCGCCAGCAGCCAAGGACAGGGGGCTGGGAATGAGCAGTTCTTC.

This chain joins TRBV4-3 and TRBJ1-6; 12 nucleotides align to TRBD1. CDR3 length: 15 amino acids. After removal of 3 bases from V and 8 bases from J, the junction contained 2 bases not matched to a gene. The germline gives CDR1 LGHNA, CDR2 YSLEER. This CDR3 reads CASSQGQGADSPLHF. DNA of the CDR3: TGCGCCAGCAGCCAGGGACAGGGGGCAGATTCACCCCTCCACTTT.

The sample holds a few counts of this clone. The rearrangement joins TRBV5-1 to TRBJ1-1; D is perhaps TRBD1 (5 bases). The V end was cut by 2 bases, the J end by 0 bases, with 8 bases between. This CDR3 comprises 14 residues. Germline V gene lookup returns CDR1 SGHRS and CDR2 YFSETQ. DNA of the CDR3: TGCGCCAGCAGCTTTCAGGGATTGAACACTGAAGCTTTCTTT. It translates to CASSFQGLNTEAFF.

The chain links TRBV27 to TRBJ1-2; D not resolved. This CDR3 spans 12 amino acids. The germline V gene has CDR1 MNHEY and CDR2 SMNVEV (reference sequence). V was trimmed by 6 bases and J by 8 bases, leaving 13 bases between them. The CDR3, as DNA: TGTGCCAGCAGCCACCCCACTTGGGGCTACACCTTC. It translates to CASSHPTWGYTF.

The chain combines TRBV6-6 with TRBJ2-1; D is possibly TRBD2 (7 bases). V lost 8 bases, J lost 0 bases, and 14 bases lay in between. The CDR3 contains 15 residues. CDR1 and CDR2 (germline): MNHNY, SVGAGI (reference sequence). The CDR3 here is CASGGAPSSYNEQFF. CDR3 bases: TGTGCCAGCGGGGGGGCCCCAAGCTCCTACAATGAGCAGTTCTTC.

This chain uses TRBV6-1 with TRBJ2-7, with a possible D match to TRBD1 (5 bases). The CDR3 runs 14 residues. The V gene's germline CDR1 is MNHNS and CDR2 SASEGT. V was trimmed by 7 bases and J by 1 base, leaving 14 bases between them. CDR3 coding DNA: TGTGCCAGCACTAGAATAAAGGGGTCCTACGAGCAGTACGTC. It specifies CASTRIKGSYEQYV.

This rearrangement joins TRBV9 to TRBJ2-1; TRBD1 matches 7 bases. Germline values: CDR1 SGDLS, CDR2 YYNGEE. This CDR3 spans 13 amino acids. Trimming at V came to 5 bases and at J to 16 bases, leaving 15 bases not matched to a gene. Written as DNA, the CDR3 is TGTGCCAGCAGTGTCGATCAGACAGGGCGAGAATTCTTC. It translates to CASSVDQTGREFF.

This chain's CDR3 is CASSEAGVWDEQYF. The CDR3 nucleotides are TGTGCCAGCAGCGAGGCGGGGGTTTGGGACGAGCAGTACTTC. The chain carries TRBV9 and TRBJ2-7; 7 bases fit TRBD2. Germline CDR1 and CDR2: SGDLS and YYNGEE. The CDR3 runs 14 residues. V lost 3 bases, J lost 5 bases, and 8 bases stayed unmatched.

V and J are TRBV5-1 and TRBJ2-7; D is unclear. Germline-derived CDR1 and CDR2 are SGHRS and YFSETQ. The CDR3 is 14 amino acids. V lost 1 base and J lost 1, with 9 bases in between. The CDR3 region has the DNA TGCGCCAGCAGCTTGATCACCGGTTCCTACGAGCAGTACTTC. It is translated as CASSLITGSYEQYF.

The CDR3 DNA reads TGTGCCAGCAGCTCCCGACAGGGGACCTACGAGCAGTACTTC. This sequence encodes CASSSRQGTYEQYF. The chain carries TRBV7-2 and TRBJ2-7; TRBD1 aligns across 8 bases. Germline loops: CDR1 SGHTA, CDR2 FQGNSA. CDR3 size: 14 residues. V was pared by 4 bases and J by 2 bases, with 4 bases of the junction left unmatched. The full variable domain, rest sourced from reference TRBV7-2 and TRBJ2-7, is GAGVSQSPSNKVTEKGKDVELRCDPISGHTALYWYRQSLGQGLEFLIYFQGNSAPDKSGLPSDRFSAERTGGSVSTLTIQRTQQEDSAVYLCASSSRQGTYEQYFGPGTRLTVT.

This chain connects TRBV5-1 to TRBJ2-1, with D perhaps matching TRBD2 (6 bases). The CDR3 is 14 amino acids. V was pared by 2 bases and J by 10 bases, with 16 bases between. The germline V gene has CDR1 SGHRS and CDR2 YFSETQ. CDR3 residues: CASSLASLAGEQFF. The CDR3 DNA sequence: TGCGCCAGCAGCTTAGCTTCACTAGCAGGAGAGCAGTTCTTC.

This chain connects TRBV5-1 to TRBJ1-1; D is possibly TRBD1 (5 bases). This CDR3 comprises 14 residues. Between the trimmed V and J ends, which lost 0 bases and 5 bases, there was a span of 11 bases. The V gene's germline CDR1 is SGHRS and CDR2 YFSETQ. DNA of the CDR3: TGCGCCAGCAGCTTGGCGGGGGAAGGAACTGAAGCTTTCTTT. Translation gives CASSLAGEGTEAFF.